This TCR beta chain stems from a study of blood T cell repertoires in COVID-19. This CDR3 spans 14 amino acids. V shed 0 bases and J shed 1 base, with 6 bases lying between them. CDR1 is KGHSH and CDR2 is LQKENI in the germline V gene. Using immunoSEQ multiplex PCR, the repertoire was profiled, and TCRdb retains in-frame clones only, with some absent. Of about 65,000 clones listed, about 81% are singletons. This receptor was identified in a man older than 75 with acute or convalescent COVID-19. J is TRBJ1-1 and V is TRBV18, with D possibly TRBD1 on 5 matching bases. Source material: peripheral blood. The CDR3 loop reads CASSPPGPNTEAFF. The CDR3 coding sequence is TGTGCCAGCTCACCACCGGGGCCGAACACTGAAGCTTTCTTT.